This entry lists 14 T cell receptor beta chains sequenced from one sample in a study of CD8 T cells in ankylosing spondylitis. TCRdb redid the calling of the 5' RACE reads with MiXCR, one entry per CDR3 protein. The table shows hundreds of thousands of distinct CDR3 sequences, with around a quarter occurring only once. Source material: blood, either unsorted or a sorted T cell fraction (not recorded which). The origin of the receptors is a male donor with ankylosing spondylitis or in good health (not recorded which).

The table lists this clonotype with many counts. The V and J genes are TRBV5-4 and TRBJ2-2, with 14 positions matching TRBD2. There are 17 residues in the CDR3. Losses at the gene ends were 3 bases for V and 6 bases for J; bases not matched to a gene: 7. Germline CDR1 reads SGHNT; CDR2 reads YYREEE (reference sequence). The CDR3 DNA sequence: TGTGCCAGCAGCTCTGGGACTAGCGGGAGAACGGCCGGGGAGCTGTTTTTT. This translates into CASSSGTSGRTAGELFF.

The rearrangement links TRBV27 to TRBJ2-2; perhaps TRBD2 as D (5 bases). CDR1 and CDR2 (germline): MNHEY, SMNVEV (reference sequence). Trimming stripped 3 bases from V and 5 bases from J, with 16 bases between. This CDR3 region has 16 residues. The CDR3 nucleotides are TGTGCCAGCAGTTTCGCGACGACTCGAGGGACCGGGGAGCTGTTTTTT. This sequence encodes CASSFATTRGTGELFF.

This clonotype has at least ten counts. For the CDR3, the DNA is TGTGCCAGCTCACCTGACAGGATTAACAATGAGCAGTTCTTC. Its translation is CASSPDRINNEQFF. The V gene is TRBV18, the J gene TRBJ2-1; the D gene is possibly TRBD1 (6 bases). V lost 3 bases to trimming and J lost 5 bases, with 11 bases between them. The CDR3 length is 14 residues. The germline V gene encodes CDR1 KGHSH and CDR2 LQKENI.

This clonotype was observed many times. The chain carries TRBV5-1 and TRBJ2-7, with D hard to call. V was pared by 5 bases and J by 4 bases, with 10 bases between. This CDR3 has 12 amino acids. Germline CDR1 is SGHRS and CDR2 is YFSETQ. CDR3 bases: TGCGCCAGCAGTAGCACAGCATACGAGCAGTACTTC. This gives the protein CASSSTAYEQYF.

This clonotype was counted ten times or more. The gene calls are TRBV27 and TRBJ2-1; D call uncertain. CDR1 and CDR2 (germline): MNHEY, SMNVEV (reference sequence). Deletions cut 3 bases from V and 10 bases from J, with 10 bases between. The CDR3 totals 12 residues. Written as DNA, the CDR3 is TGTGCCAGCAGTTTCGAGAGACGGGAGCAGTTCTTC. As protein: CASSFERREQFF.

This clonotype was recorded at least ten times. The chain recombines TRBV29-1 with TRBJ1-2; D uncertain. The germline CDR1 and CDR2 sequences are SQVTM and ANQGSEA. The CDR3 runs 11 residues. The V and J ends lost 5 bases and 7 bases respectively, with 11 bases between them. CDR3 residues: CSVLHGGGYTF. CDR3 DNA sequence: TGCAGCGTTCTCCACGGTGGTGGCTACACCTTC.

This clonotype was found many times. The V gene is TRBV7-2, the J gene TRBJ2-7; D gene uncertain. The CDR3 is 13 residues long. The V end was cut by 4 bases, the J end by 9 bases, with 16 bases between. CDR1 and CDR2 (germline): SGHTA, FQGNSA. The CDR3: CASSSPPVPRQYF. CDR3 bases: TGTGCCAGCAGCTCCCCACCCGTCCCACGGCAGTACTTC. Using reference TRBV7-2 and TRBJ2-7 for the parts outside the CDR3, the full variable domain is GAGVSQSPSNKVTEKGKDVELRCDPISGHTALYWYRQSLGQGLEFLIYFQGNSAPDKSGLPSDRFSAERTGGSVSTLTIQRTQQEDSAVYLCASSSPPVPRQYFGPGTRLTVT.

This clonotype was counted ten times or more. This chain links TRBV20-1 with TRBJ1-4, with TRBD1 as a possible D gene (6 bases). This CDR3 is built from 13 residues. In germline, CDR1 is DFQATT, CDR2 SNEGSKA (reference sequence). V was cut by 8 bases and J by 5 bases, with 15 bases left in between. The DNA for the CDR3 is TGCAGTCCCTGGGGGCAGATAAATGAAAAACTGTTTTTT. As protein: CSPWGQINEKLFF.

This clonotype was recorded many times. This rearrangement joins TRBV5-1 to TRBJ2-7; D is ambiguous. CDR1 and CDR2 (germline): SGHRS, YFSETQ. The length of the CDR3 is 15 residues. V dropped 0 bases and J dropped 6 bases, with 16 bases sitting between them. Here the CDR3 DNA reads TGCGCCAGCAGCTTGGATGCTTCGGGTGGGTCCGAGCAGTACTTC. This translates into CASSLDASGGSEQYF.

The CDR3: CASSIVAAGGAGELFF. As DNA, the CDR3 is TGTGCCAGTAGTATAGTTGCAGCGGGAGGCGCCGGGGAGCTGTTTTTT. The chain joins TRBV19 to TRBJ2-2, with TRBD2 matching over 9 bases. Trimming removed 1 base from V and 6 bases from J; junction bases left unmatched: 6. This CDR3 region has 16 residues. CDR1 and CDR2 (germline): LNHDA, SQIVND (reference sequence).

This clonotype was observed at least ten times. The chain is built from TRBV5-1 and TRBJ1-2, with a weak D call TRBD1 (5 bases). This CDR3 region has 12 residues. Trimming left V 7 bases short and J 2 bases short, with 9 bases between. From germline, CDR1 is SGHRS and CDR2 YFSETQ. CDR3 DNA sequence: TGCGCCAGCGGGGACGGAAACTATGGCTACACCTTC. This sequence encodes CASGDGNYGYTF.

The V call is TRBV29-1, the J call TRBJ2-3; 12 positions agree with TRBD2. Unmatched junction bases numbered 5, after V lost 5 bases and J lost 2 bases. The germline CDR1 and CDR2 sequences are SQVTM and ANQGSEA. The CDR3 runs to 15 residues. The CDR3 loop reads CSVSGLAGPTDTQYF. The DNA of the CDR3 is TGCAGCGTTTCTGGACTAGCGGGACCCACAGATACGCAGTATTTT.

This clonotype was counted only a few times. This chain joins TRBV7-2 and TRBJ2-1; TRBD2 matches at 7 bases. This CDR3 contains 13 residues. J was trimmed by 5 bases and V by 4 bases; bases with no gene match: 2. The germline CDR1 and CDR2 sequences are SGHTA and FQGNSA. This CDR3 reads CASSYTSDNEQFF. Here the CDR3 DNA reads TGTGCCAGCAGCTACACTAGCGACAATGAGCAGTTCTTC.

This chain joins TRBV21-1 and TRBJ1-3; the table assigns TRBD1, which was not confirmed against the DNA. TRBV21-1 is listed as a pseudogene. CDR3 length equals 16 residues. The CDR3 DNA reads as TGTGCCAGCAGCAAAGTTGTCCGGGGGCTCGGAAACACCATATATTTT. Translating it yields CASSKVVRGLGNTIYF.